This T cell receptor (beta chain) was identified during a study of T cell responses to AZD1222 COVID-19 vaccine. Overall study results and limits: Baseline testing showed seropositivity in only six or seven AZD1222 recipients. Regions left unmutated in variants are reportedly the target of nearly half of spike-specific TCRs. Vaccination with two AZD1222 doses was followed by a rise in Spike-specific TCR breadth and depth. Repertoire sampling was restricted to post-peak T cell response timepoints.

Remarks on this clone: The target antigen is unknown.

Generated by immunoSEQ multiplex PCR, the TCRdb table keeps only in-frame clones and is missing some. The sample consists of 100,000 to 150,000 clones, about 85% of them appearing once. The sample consisted of peripheral blood, taken 28 days after the second AZD1222 dose. This TCR derives from an adult who received the AZD1222 COVID-19 vaccine.

The CDR3 DNA follows: TGCGCCAGCAGCTTGTGGGGGGCCGGCACAGATACGCAGTATTTT. This codes for CASSLWGAGTDTQYF. The chain combines TRBV5-1 with TRBJ2-3; either TRBD1 or TRBD2 may fit D (6 bases each). Germline CDR1 is SGHRS and CDR2 is YFSETQ. The CDR3 loop spans 15 amino acids. V dropped 1 base and J dropped 1 base, with 10 bases sitting between them. The whole variable domain, filled in from reference TRBV5-1 and TRBJ2-3, reads KAGVTQTPRYLIKTRGQQVTLSCSPISGHRSVSWYQQTPGQGLQFLFEYFSETQRNKGNFPGRFSGRQFSNSRSEMNVSTLELGDSALYLCASSLWGAGTDTQYFGPGTRLTVL.